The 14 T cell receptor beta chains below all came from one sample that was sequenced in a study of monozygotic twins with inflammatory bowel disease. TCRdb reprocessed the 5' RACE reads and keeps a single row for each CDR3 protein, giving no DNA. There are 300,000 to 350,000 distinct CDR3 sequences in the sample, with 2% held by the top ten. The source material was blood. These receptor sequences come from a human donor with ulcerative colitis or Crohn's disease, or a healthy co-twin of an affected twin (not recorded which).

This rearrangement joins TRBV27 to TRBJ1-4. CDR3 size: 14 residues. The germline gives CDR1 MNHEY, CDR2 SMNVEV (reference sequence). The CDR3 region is CASSSPGPPGKLFF.

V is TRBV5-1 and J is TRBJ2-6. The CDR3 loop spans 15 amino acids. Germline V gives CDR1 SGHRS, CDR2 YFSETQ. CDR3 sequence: CASSLVGSGANVLTF. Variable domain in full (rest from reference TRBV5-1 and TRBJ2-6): KAGVTQTPRYLIKTRGQQVTLSCSPISGHRSVSWYQQTPGQGLQFLFEYFSETQRNKGNFPGRFSGRQFSNSRSEMNVSTLELGDSALYLCASSLVGSGANVLTFGAGSRLTVL.

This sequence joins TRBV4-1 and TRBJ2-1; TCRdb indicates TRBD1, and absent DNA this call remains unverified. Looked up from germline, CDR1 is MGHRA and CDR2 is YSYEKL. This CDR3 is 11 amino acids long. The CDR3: CASSLPGEQFF.

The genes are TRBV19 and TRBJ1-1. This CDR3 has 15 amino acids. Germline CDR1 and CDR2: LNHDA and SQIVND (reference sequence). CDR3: CASSILKTLNTEAFF.

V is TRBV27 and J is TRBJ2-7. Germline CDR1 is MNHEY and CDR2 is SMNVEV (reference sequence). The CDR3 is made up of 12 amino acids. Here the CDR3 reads CASSLVGGEQYF.

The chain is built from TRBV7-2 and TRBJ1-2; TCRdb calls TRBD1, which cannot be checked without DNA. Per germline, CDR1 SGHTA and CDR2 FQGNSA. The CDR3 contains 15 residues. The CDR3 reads CASSLEAGGFYGYTF.

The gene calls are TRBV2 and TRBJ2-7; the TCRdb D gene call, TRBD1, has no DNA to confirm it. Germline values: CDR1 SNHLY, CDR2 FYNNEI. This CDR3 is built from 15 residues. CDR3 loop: CASSEAAGGVYEQYF.

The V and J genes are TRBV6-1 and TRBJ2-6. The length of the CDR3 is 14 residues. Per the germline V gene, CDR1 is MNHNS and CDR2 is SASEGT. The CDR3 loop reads CASSDRAGANVLTF.

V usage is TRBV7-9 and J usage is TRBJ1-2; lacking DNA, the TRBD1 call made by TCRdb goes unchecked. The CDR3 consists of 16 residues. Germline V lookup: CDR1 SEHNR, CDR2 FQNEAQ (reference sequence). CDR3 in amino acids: CASSPATGDVNYGYTF.

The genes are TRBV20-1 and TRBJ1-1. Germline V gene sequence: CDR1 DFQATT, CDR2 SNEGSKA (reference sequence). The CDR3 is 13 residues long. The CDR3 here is CSATSLLPVEAFF.

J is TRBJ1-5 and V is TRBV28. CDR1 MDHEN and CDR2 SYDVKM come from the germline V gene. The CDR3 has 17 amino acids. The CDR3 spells CASISLGGPKPNQPQHF.

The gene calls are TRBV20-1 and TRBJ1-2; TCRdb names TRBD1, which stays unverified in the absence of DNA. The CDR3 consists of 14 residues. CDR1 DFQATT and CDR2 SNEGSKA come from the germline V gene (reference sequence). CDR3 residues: CSARPRDRVDGYTF.

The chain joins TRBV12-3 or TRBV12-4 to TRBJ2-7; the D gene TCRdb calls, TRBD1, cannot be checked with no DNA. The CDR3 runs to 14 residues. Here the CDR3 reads CASSSQGRSYEQYF.

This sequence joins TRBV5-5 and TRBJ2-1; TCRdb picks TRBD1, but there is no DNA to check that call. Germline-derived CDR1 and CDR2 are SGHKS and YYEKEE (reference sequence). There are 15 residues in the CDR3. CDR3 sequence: CASSFKAGSYNEQFF.